A selection of T cell receptor beta chains follows, all from one sample in a study of cytomegalovirus exposure and HLA in healthy donors. Repertoires were generated with immunoSEQ multiplex PCR, while TCRdb's copy carries only in-frame clones and drops some. This sample carries approximately 160,000 clones, about three quarters of them seen once, and the ten largest clones take about 0.66%. Material: PBMCs. These receptors all come from a male donor in good health and CMV-seronegative. Both conserved end residues are part of each CDR3. Fields, in order: CDR3 DNA, CDR3 protein, V gene, CDR3 length, D gene, clone size, J gene. A D gene is named only where the DNA matches it firmly. A clone size is listed for some rows: how often the clone was seen (once, few, many), or a class if it is expanded.

CDR3nt: TGTGCCAGCACCCTTCGGGACAGGGGGTCCTACGAGCAGTACTTC
CDR3aa: CASTLRDRGSYEQYF
v_gene: TRBV11-1
len: 15
d_gene: TRBD1
abundance: .
j_gene: TRBJ2-7

CDR3nt: TGTGCCAGCAGCTTGATGATCAGGGGTGGAAACACCATATATTTT
CDR3aa: CASSLMIRGGNTIYF
v_gene: TRBV7-6
len: 15
d_gene: .
abundance: .
j_gene: TRBJ1-3

CDR3nt: TGTGCCAGCAGCCTCGACAGGGGGTCTGGAAACACCATATATTTT
CDR3aa: CASSLDRGSGNTIYF
v_gene: TRBV7-6
len: 15
d_gene: TRBD1
abundance: few
j_gene: TRBJ1-3

CDR3nt: TGTGCCAGCAGCTTAGCGGGGGCGACTAGCGGAAGCTCCTACGAGCAGTACTTC
CDR3aa: CASSLAGATSGSSYEQYF
v_gene: TRBV7-6
len: 18
d_gene: TRBD2
abundance: once
j_gene: TRBJ2-7

CDR3nt: TGTGCCAGCTCACCGGACACCTATGGCTACACCTTC
CDR3aa: CASSPDTYGYTF
v_gene: TRBV18
len: 12
d_gene: .
abundance: .
j_gene: TRBJ1-2

CDR3nt: TGTGCCAGCAGCTTGAATCAGAACACTGAAGCTTTCTTT
CDR3aa: CASSLNQNTEAFF
v_gene: TRBV5-6
len: 13
d_gene: .
abundance: .
j_gene: TRBJ1-1

CDR3nt: TGTGCCAGCATGCGATGGGGACAGGGGGAGAACTATGGCTACACCTTC
CDR3aa: CASMRWGQGENYGYTF
v_gene: TRBV2
len: 16
d_gene: TRBD1
abundance: few
j_gene: TRBJ1-2

CDR3nt: TGTGCCAGCAGCCTCCAGCGGGTTCCCAACTATGGCTACACCTTC
CDR3aa: CASSLQRVPNYGYTF
v_gene: TRBV7-2
len: 15
d_gene: .
abundance: few
j_gene: TRBJ1-2

CDR3nt: TGTGCCAGCAGCCCACTAGCGGGATCTAGCACAGATACGCAGTATTTT
CDR3aa: CASSPLAGSSTDTQYF
v_gene: TRBV9
len: 16
d_gene: TRBD2
abundance: .
j_gene: TRBJ2-3

CDR3nt: TGTGCCAGCTCACCGGAACAGGGTGTTGGCTATGGCTACACCTTC
CDR3aa: CASSPEQGVGYGYTF
v_gene: TRBV18
len: 15
d_gene: .
abundance: .
j_gene: TRBJ1-2

CDR3nt: TGTGCCAGCAGTGGACTAGCGGACACCGGGGAGCTGTTTTTT
CDR3aa: CASSGLADTGELFF
v_gene: TRBV6-5
len: 14
d_gene: TRBD2
abundance: .
j_gene: TRBJ2-2

CDR3nt: TGTGCCAGCAGTTACTCTGGGACTGACTATGGCTACACCTTC
CDR3aa: CASSYSGTDYGYTF
v_gene: TRBV6-6
len: 14
d_gene: .
abundance: once
j_gene: TRBJ1-2

CDR3nt: TGTGCCAGCTCGCCCCTAGAGGGCATCGGCTATGGCTACACCTTC
CDR3aa: CASSPLEGIGYGYTF
v_gene: TRBV18
len: 15
d_gene: .
abundance: few
j_gene: TRBJ1-2

CDR3nt: TGCGCCAGCAGCTACACCGCCCGCGGGGCTGGAAACACCATATATTTT
CDR3aa: CASSYTARGAGNTIYF
v_gene: TRBV5-1
len: 16
d_gene: .
abundance: .
j_gene: TRBJ1-3

CDR3nt: TGTGCCAGCAGCTTAGTGGACAGGGGTCCCTACGAGCAGTACTTC
CDR3aa: CASSLVDRGPYEQYF
v_gene: TRBV7-2
len: 15
d_gene: TRBD1
abundance: .
j_gene: TRBJ2-7

CDR3nt: TGTGCCAGCAGTGACCCCGGACTAGCGGGAGGGTTCTACAATGAGCAGTTCTTC
CDR3aa: CASSDPGLAGGFYNEQFF
v_gene: TRBV25-1
len: 18
d_gene: TRBD2
abundance: .
j_gene: TRBJ2-1

CDR3nt: TGTGCCAGCGGTAGCGGGGGGGCGATCACCGGGGAGCTGTTTTTT
CDR3aa: CASGSGGAITGELFF
v_gene: TRBV9
len: 15
d_gene: TRBD2
abundance: few
j_gene: TRBJ2-2

CDR3nt: TGTGCCAGCAGACGCGGGACGGAGAACACTGAAGCTTTCTTT
CDR3aa: CASRRGTENTEAFF
v_gene: TRBV6-5
len: 14
d_gene: .
abundance: once
j_gene: TRBJ1-1

CDR3nt: TGTGCCAGCAGCTTGGACCAGGGGAGCTACACCTTC
CDR3aa: CASSLDQGSYTF
v_gene: TRBV5-4
len: 12
d_gene: .
abundance: .
j_gene: TRBJ1-2

CDR3nt: TGTGCTAGTGGACCCCCCGGGACAGGGTTAGGAAACACCATATATTTT
CDR3aa: CASGPPGTGLGNTIYF
v_gene: TRBV12-5
len: 16
d_gene: TRBD1
abundance: .
j_gene: TRBJ1-3

CDR3nt: TGTGCCAGCTCTCAAGAGGGGGCGAGCAATCAGCCCCAGCATTTT
CDR3aa: CASSQEGASNQPQHF
v_gene: TRBV18
len: 15
d_gene: TRBD1
abundance: .
j_gene: TRBJ1-5

CDR3nt: TGTGCCAGCAGCTTTAGCGGGGAACCGTACAATGAGCAGTTCTTC
CDR3aa: CASSFSGEPYNEQFF
v_gene: TRBV7-2
len: 15
d_gene: TRBD2
abundance: .
j_gene: TRBJ2-1

CDR3nt: TGTGCCAGCAGCCCTGACAGGGGGCACGAAAAACTGTTTTTT
CDR3aa: CASSPDRGHEKLFF
v_gene: TRBV9
len: 14
d_gene: TRBD1
abundance: .
j_gene: TRBJ1-4

CDR3nt: TGTGCCAGCAGTAGGGGGAGGGCGGGGCAAGAAAAACTGTTTTTT
CDR3aa: CASSRGRAGQEKLFF
v_gene: TRBV6-5
len: 15
d_gene: .
abundance: .
j_gene: TRBJ1-4

CDR3nt: TGTGCCAGCAGCTTAGGCAGGGGGTGGAATCAGCCCCAGCATTTT
CDR3aa: CASSLGRGWNQPQHF
v_gene: TRBV7-2
len: 15
d_gene: TRBD1
abundance: .
j_gene: TRBJ1-5

CDR3nt: TGTGCCAGCAGCTTATATTCGGTCAAAGCCACCGGGGAGCTGTTTTTT
CDR3aa: CASSLYSVKATGELFF
v_gene: TRBV7-2
len: 16
d_gene: .
abundance: .
j_gene: TRBJ2-2

CDR3nt: TGTGCCAGCAGTTCTCTAGCGGGGAGCTCCTACGAGCAGTACTTC
CDR3aa: CASSSLAGSSYEQYF
v_gene: TRBV7-6
len: 15
d_gene: TRBD2
abundance: .
j_gene: TRBJ2-7

CDR3nt: TGCGCCAGCAGGAGGAGACTAGCGGGAGGGATGAGGGAGACCCAGTACTTC
CDR3aa: CASRRRLAGGMRETQYF
v_gene: TRBV5-1
len: 17
d_gene: TRBD2
abundance: .
j_gene: TRBJ2-5

CDR3nt: TGTGCCAGCAGTCCCTTCAGGGTTGGGGACACTGAAGCTTTCTTT
CDR3aa: CASSPFRVGDTEAFF
v_gene: TRBV27
len: 15
d_gene: .
abundance: .
j_gene: TRBJ1-1

CDR3nt: TGTGCCATCAGTGTCGGTAGCGGGAACTCGGGGCAGTACTTC
CDR3aa: CAISVGSGNSGQYF
v_gene: TRBV10-3
len: 14
d_gene: TRBD2
abundance: few
j_gene: TRBJ2-7

CDR3nt: TGTGCCAGCAGCTTGGTTGGGGAGGGTGGCTACACCTTC
CDR3aa: CASSLVGEGGYTF
v_gene: TRBV7-9
len: 13
d_gene: .
abundance: .
j_gene: TRBJ1-2

CDR3nt: TGTGCCAGCAGCGTAGGGGGGGGCCTTACCGCCGGGGAGCTGTTTTTT
CDR3aa: CASSVGGGLTAGELFF
v_gene: TRBV9
len: 16
d_gene: .
abundance: .
j_gene: TRBJ2-2

CDR3nt: TGCGCCAGCAGCCTGGAGGGGACGTACACTGAAGCTTTCTTT
CDR3aa: CASSLEGTYTEAFF
v_gene: TRBV4-3
len: 14
d_gene: .
abundance: .
j_gene: TRBJ1-1

CDR3nt: TGTGCCAGCAGTCCCCGACTAGCGGGGGGGGAGCAGTTCTTC
CDR3aa: CASSPRLAGGEQFF
v_gene: TRBV6-4
len: 14
d_gene: TRBD2
abundance: .
j_gene: TRBJ2-1

CDR3nt: TGCGCCAGCAGCCAAGGGGCAGGGTATAGCAATCAGCCCCAGCATTTT
CDR3aa: CASSQGAGYSNQPQHF
v_gene: TRBV4-1
len: 16
d_gene: .
abundance: .
j_gene: TRBJ1-5

CDR3nt: TGTGCCAGCAGCTTGATTAGGGACAGGGGTTTCTCCTACGAGCAGTACTTC
CDR3aa: CASSLIRDRGFSYEQYF
v_gene: TRBV5-6
len: 17
d_gene: TRBD1
abundance: .
j_gene: TRBJ2-7

CDR3nt: TGTGCCAGCAGCTTAGGGACAGGGTTCACTGAAGCTTTCTTT
CDR3aa: CASSLGTGFTEAFF
v_gene: TRBV7-3
len: 14
d_gene: TRBD1
abundance: few
j_gene: TRBJ1-1

CDR3nt: TGTGCCAGCAGCTCGACACTGGACAAGACCTACGAGCAGTACTTC
CDR3aa: CASSSTLDKTYEQYF
v_gene: TRBV7-9
len: 15
d_gene: .
abundance: once
j_gene: TRBJ2-7

CDR3nt: TGTGCCAGCAGCTCGGGGTGGGGGGTAATCAACGAGCAGTACTTC
CDR3aa: CASSSGWGVINEQYF
v_gene: TRBV7-6
len: 15
d_gene: .
abundance: .
j_gene: TRBJ2-7

CDR3nt: TGTGCCAGCAGCTCCCTAGCGGGTAGCTACAATGAGCAGTTCTTC
CDR3aa: CASSSLAGSYNEQFF
v_gene: TRBV7-3
len: 15
d_gene: TRBD2
abundance: .
j_gene: TRBJ2-1

CDR3nt: TGTGCCAGCAGTTTTTCTTCTTTGGGGACAGGGGGCTCGTACGAGCAGTACTTC
CDR3aa: CASSFSSLGTGGSYEQYF
v_gene: TRBV28
len: 18
d_gene: TRBD1
abundance: .
j_gene: TRBJ2-7

CDR3nt: TGTGCCAGCAGCTTAGCAGGGGACACTTTCAGGCATTTT
CDR3aa: CASSLAGDTFRHF
v_gene: TRBV7-2
len: 13
d_gene: .
abundance: .
j_gene: TRBJ1-5

CDR3nt: TGTGCCACCTGGTCGACAGACAGGGGGTTCGACGAGCAGTACTTC
CDR3aa: CATWSTDRGFDEQYF
v_gene: TRBV10-3
len: 15
d_gene: TRBD1
abundance: once
j_gene: TRBJ2-7

CDR3nt: TGTGCCAGCAGTGAAGCTAGCGGAGGCTCCTACGAGCAGTACTTC
CDR3aa: CASSEASGGSYEQYF
v_gene: TRBV6-1
len: 15
d_gene: .
abundance: once
j_gene: TRBJ2-7

CDR3nt: TGTGCCAGCAGCAATCCGGGACACGGAGACAATGAGCAGTTCTTC
CDR3aa: CASSNPGHGDNEQFF
v_gene: TRBV5-5
len: 15
d_gene: .
abundance: .
j_gene: TRBJ2-1

CDR3nt: TGCGCCAGCAGCCACCCCGGGGGAACTGAAGCTTTCTTT
CDR3aa: CASSHPGGTEAFF
v_gene: TRBV4-1
len: 13
d_gene: .
abundance: .
j_gene: TRBJ1-1

CDR3nt: TGTGCCAGCAGTACCAGGGGGGTCCCCTCTGGGGCCAACGTCCTGACTTTC
CDR3aa: CASSTRGVPSGANVLTF
v_gene: TRBV5-6
len: 17
d_gene: .
abundance: .
j_gene: TRBJ2-6

CDR3nt: TGTGCCACTCGACAGGGGTTGGACTATGGCTACACCTTC
CDR3aa: CATRQGLDYGYTF
v_gene: TRBV15
len: 13
d_gene: TRBD1
abundance: .
j_gene: TRBJ1-2

CDR3nt: TGTGCCAGCAGCAAAACAGGGGGTTTCGAGCAGTACTTC
CDR3aa: CASSKTGGFEQYF
v_gene: TRBV7-2
len: 13
d_gene: TRBD1
abundance: few
j_gene: TRBJ2-7

CDR3nt: TGTGCCAGCAGATCCAACACTGCGGGGGTTGGGGGCTACACCTTC
CDR3aa: CASRSNTAGVGGYTF
v_gene: TRBV6-1
len: 15
d_gene: .
abundance: .
j_gene: TRBJ1-2

CDR3nt: TGTGCCAGCAGCGGATACAGGGGCGAGAACACTGAAGCTTTCTTT
CDR3aa: CASSGYRGENTEAFF
v_gene: TRBV7-6
len: 15
d_gene: TRBD1
abundance: .
j_gene: TRBJ1-1

CDR3nt: TGCGCCAGCAGCTTGGTTGGCCCGGGGACCGGGGAGCTGTTTTTT
CDR3aa: CASSLVGPGTGELFF
v_gene: TRBV5-1
len: 15
d_gene: .
abundance: .
j_gene: TRBJ2-2

CDR3nt: TGTGCCAGCAGCTCGGGACAGGGTAGATTCGTCTATGGCTACACCTTC
CDR3aa: CASSSGQGRFVYGYTF
v_gene: TRBV7-2
len: 16
d_gene: TRBD1
abundance: .
j_gene: TRBJ1-2

CDR3nt: TGTGCCAGCAGTTACTCTCCTAGCGTCTACGAGCAGTACTTC
CDR3aa: CASSYSPSVYEQYF
v_gene: TRBV6-5
len: 14
d_gene: .
abundance: .
j_gene: TRBJ2-7

CDR3nt: TGCGCCAGCAGCCCGGGACTAGCGGGAGATGGCGGGGAGCTGTTTTTT
CDR3aa: CASSPGLAGDGGELFF
v_gene: TRBV5-1
len: 16
d_gene: TRBD2
abundance: .
j_gene: TRBJ2-2

CDR3nt: TGTGCCAGCAGCGTACGGGGGGACTGGTTAGAGACCCAGTACTTC
CDR3aa: CASSVRGDWLETQYF
v_gene: TRBV9
len: 15
d_gene: TRBD2
abundance: few
j_gene: TRBJ2-5

CDR3nt: TGTGCCAGCAGTTTTTTCAGGGCCCTTGGCGAGCAGTACTTC
CDR3aa: CASSFFRALGEQYF
v_gene: TRBV28
len: 14
d_gene: .
abundance: .
j_gene: TRBJ2-7